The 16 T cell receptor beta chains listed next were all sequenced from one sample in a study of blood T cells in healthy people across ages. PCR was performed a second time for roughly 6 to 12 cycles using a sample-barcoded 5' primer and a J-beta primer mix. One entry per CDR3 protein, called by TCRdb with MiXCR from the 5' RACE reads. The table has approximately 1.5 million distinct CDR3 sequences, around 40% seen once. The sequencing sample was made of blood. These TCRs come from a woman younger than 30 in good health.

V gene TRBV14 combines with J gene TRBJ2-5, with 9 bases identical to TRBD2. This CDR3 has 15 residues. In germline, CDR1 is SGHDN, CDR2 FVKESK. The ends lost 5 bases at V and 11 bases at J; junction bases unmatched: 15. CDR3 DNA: TGTGCCAGCAGCTCGACTAGCGGAAACTACAATGAGCAGTACTTC. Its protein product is CASSSTSGNYNEQYF.

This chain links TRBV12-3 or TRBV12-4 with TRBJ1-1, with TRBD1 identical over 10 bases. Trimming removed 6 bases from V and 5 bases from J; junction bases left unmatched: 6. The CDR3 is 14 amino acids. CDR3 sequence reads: CASSRQGAWTEAFF. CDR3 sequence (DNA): TGTGCCAGCAGCCGACAGGGGGCTTGGACTGAAGCTTTCTTT.

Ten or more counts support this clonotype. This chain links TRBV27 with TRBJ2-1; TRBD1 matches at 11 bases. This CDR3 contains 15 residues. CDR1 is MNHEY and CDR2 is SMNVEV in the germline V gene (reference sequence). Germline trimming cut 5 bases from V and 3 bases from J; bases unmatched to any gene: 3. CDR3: CASSAGTGGYNEQFF. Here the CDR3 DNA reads TGTGCCAGCAGTGCGGGGACAGGGGGCTACAATGAGCAGTTCTTC.

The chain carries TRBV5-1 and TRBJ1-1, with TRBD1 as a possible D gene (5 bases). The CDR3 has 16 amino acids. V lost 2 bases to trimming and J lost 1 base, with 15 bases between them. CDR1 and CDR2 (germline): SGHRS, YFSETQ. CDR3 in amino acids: CASSFLPGLTNTEAFF. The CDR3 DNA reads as TGCGCCAGCAGCTTTCTGCCGGGACTCACGAACACTGAAGCTTTCTTT.

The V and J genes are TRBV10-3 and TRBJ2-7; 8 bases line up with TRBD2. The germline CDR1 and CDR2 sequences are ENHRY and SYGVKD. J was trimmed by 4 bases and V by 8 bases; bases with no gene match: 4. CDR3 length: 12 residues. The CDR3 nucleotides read TGTGCCATCTTGACTAGCGCGTACGAGCAGTACTTC. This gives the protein CAILTSAYEQYF.

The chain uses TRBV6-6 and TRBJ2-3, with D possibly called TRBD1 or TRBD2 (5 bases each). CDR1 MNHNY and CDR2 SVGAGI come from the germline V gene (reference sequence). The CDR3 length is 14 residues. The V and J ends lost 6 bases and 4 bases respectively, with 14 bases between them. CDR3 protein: CASRRAGSADTQYF. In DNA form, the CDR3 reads TGTGCCAGCAGGAGGGCAGGGAGCGCAGATACGCAGTATTTT.

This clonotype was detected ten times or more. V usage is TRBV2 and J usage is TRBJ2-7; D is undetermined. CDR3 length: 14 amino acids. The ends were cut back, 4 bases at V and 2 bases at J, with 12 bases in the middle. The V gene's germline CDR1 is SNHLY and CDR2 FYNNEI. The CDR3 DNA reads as TGTGCCAGCAGTGTAGGTGGCCTAGCCTACGAGCAGTACTTC. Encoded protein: CASSVGGLAYEQYF.

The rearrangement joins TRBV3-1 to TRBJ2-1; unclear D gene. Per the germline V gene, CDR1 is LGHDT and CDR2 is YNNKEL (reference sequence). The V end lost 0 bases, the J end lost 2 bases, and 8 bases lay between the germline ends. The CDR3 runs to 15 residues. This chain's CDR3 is CASSQEGIPYNEQFF. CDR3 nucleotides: TGTGCCAGCAGCCAAGAGGGCATCCCCTACAATGAGCAGTTCTTC.

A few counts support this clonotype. The CDR3 region is CASHRTSSYEQYF. CDR3 DNA: TGTGCCAGCCATAGGACGTCGTCCTACGAGCAGTACTTC. The V call is TRBV7-9, the J call TRBJ2-7; no firm D call. In germline, CDR1 is SEHNR, CDR2 FQNEAQ (reference sequence). V lost 8 bases and J 1 base, leaving 12 bases between the germline ends. The CDR3 covers 13 residues.

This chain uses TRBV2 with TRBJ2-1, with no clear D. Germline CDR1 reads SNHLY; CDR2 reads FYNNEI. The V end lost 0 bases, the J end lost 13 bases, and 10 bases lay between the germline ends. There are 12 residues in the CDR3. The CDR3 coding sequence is TGTGCCAGCAGTGAAGCGCCTACCCCCCAGTTCTTC. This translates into CASSEAPTPQFF.

This CDR3 reads CSASRPGMYHEQYF. For the CDR3, the DNA is TGCAGTGCTAGTCGCCCTGGGATGTACCACGAGCAGTACTTC. The rearrangement uses TRBV20-1 and TRBJ2-5; D is unclear. The J call may be wrong; the DNA end is better matched by TRBJ2-7. This CDR3 is built from 14 residues. From germline, CDR1 is DFQATT and CDR2 SNEGSKA (reference sequence).

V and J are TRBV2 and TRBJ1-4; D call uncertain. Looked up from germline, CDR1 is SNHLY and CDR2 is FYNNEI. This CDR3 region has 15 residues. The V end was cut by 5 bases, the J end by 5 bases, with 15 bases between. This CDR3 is CASSPVDVYNEKLFF. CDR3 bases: TGTGCCAGCAGTCCAGTGGATGTCTACAATGAAAAACTGTTTTTT.

The CDR3 spells CSVRVPDTYEQYF. CDR3 nucleotide sequence: TGCAGCGTTCGCGTCCCCGACACCTACGAGCAGTACTTC. The chain combines TRBV29-1 with TRBJ2-7; D not certain. Germline V CDR1 and CDR2: SQVTM, ANQGSEA. The CDR3 runs 13 residues. V lost 5 bases, J lost 2 bases, and 13 bases lay in between.

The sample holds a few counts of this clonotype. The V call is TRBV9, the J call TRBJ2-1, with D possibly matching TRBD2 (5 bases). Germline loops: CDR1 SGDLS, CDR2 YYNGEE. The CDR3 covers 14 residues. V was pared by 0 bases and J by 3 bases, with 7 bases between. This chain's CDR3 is CASSVGGHYNEQFF. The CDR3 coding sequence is TGTGCCAGCAGCGTAGGCGGGCACTACAATGAGCAGTTCTTC.

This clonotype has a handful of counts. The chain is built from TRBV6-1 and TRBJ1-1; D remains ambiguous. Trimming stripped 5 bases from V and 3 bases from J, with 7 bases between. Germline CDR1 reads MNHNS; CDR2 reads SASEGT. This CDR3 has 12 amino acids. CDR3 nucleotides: TGTGCCAGCAGTTGGGATTACACTGAAGCTTTCTTT. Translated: CASSWDYTEAFF.

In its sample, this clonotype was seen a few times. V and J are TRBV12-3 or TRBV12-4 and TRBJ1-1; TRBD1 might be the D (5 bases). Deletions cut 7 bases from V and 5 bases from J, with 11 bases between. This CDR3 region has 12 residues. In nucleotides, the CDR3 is TGTGCCAGCACCCCGGGGGGGACTGAAGCTTTCTTT. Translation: CASTPGGTEAFF.